This passage covers 18 T cell receptor beta chains from one sample sequenced in a study of CD8 T cells in ankylosing spondylitis (dated by TCRdb to 2017 to 2019). The method behind the library was 5' RACE. The data were produced on an Illumina HiSeq 2500. TCRdb reran the public reads through fastp at Q25 and MiXCR, keeping productive beta chains. A single entry per CDR3 protein holds the most common genes and DNA from its merged rows. For this sample there are 310,000 or so distinct CDR3 sequences; about 20% appear just once. Roughly 8.3% of the sample is taken by the ten largest. The sequencing input was blood, either unsorted or a sorted T cell fraction (not recorded which). Receptors originate from a male donor with ankylosing spondylitis or in good health (not recorded which).

The chain employs TRBV20-1 and TRBJ1-5; D unclear. The CDR3 is 13 residues long. V lost 4 bases and J 4 bases, leaving 11 bases between the germline ends. Per the germline V gene, CDR1 is DFQATT and CDR2 is SNEGSKA (reference sequence). CDR3 sequence reads: CSAMTPGNQPQHF. DNA for the CDR3: TGCAGTGCTATGACACCTGGGAATCAGCCCCAGCATTTT.

This chain joins TRBV27 and TRBJ2-7; TRBD1 agrees at 7 bases. Germline-derived CDR1 and CDR2 are MNHEY and SMNVEV (reference sequence). The CDR3 runs to 15 residues. After removal of 5 bases from V and 1 base from J, the junction contained 8 bases not matched to a gene. The DNA for the CDR3 is TGTGCCAGCAGTCCCAGACAGGGCTTATCCTACGAGCAGTACGTC. It specifies CASSPRQGLSYEQYV.

This clonotype occurred a few times. The CDR3 nucleotides are TGTGCCAGCAGCCAACCGGGACTAGGCAATGAGCAGTTCTTC. The encoded protein is CASSQPGLGNEQFF. This chain joins TRBV7-8 and TRBJ2-1; 8 bases align to TRBD2. The germline CDR1 and CDR2 sequences are SGHVS and FQNEAQ. There are 14 residues in the CDR3. V lost 5 bases to trimming and J lost 6 bases; unmatched junction nucleotides: 6.

The chain uses TRBV12-3 or TRBV12-4 and TRBJ2-1; TRBD2 matches 10 bases. J lost 6 bases, V lost 2 bases, and 4 bases had no gene match. This CDR3 comprises 15 residues. The CDR3 is CASSLQLAGANEQFF. For the CDR3, the DNA is TGTGCCAGCAGTTTACAGCTAGCGGGGGCCAATGAGCAGTTCTTC.

This clonotype has more than one count but fewer than ten. V usage is TRBV12-3 or TRBV12-4 and J usage is TRBJ2-5; a weak D match, TRBD2 (6 bases). This CDR3 is 14 amino acids long. V was clipped by 6 bases and J by 5 bases, with 16 bases between them. DNA of the CDR3: TGTGCCAGCAGGAGGGCGGGGAGCTCCGAGACCCAGTACTTC. Translated: CASRRAGSSETQYF.

The CDR3 DNA sequence: TGTGCCATCGGGCGGGACCCAAATGAGCAGTTCTTC. It translates to CAIGRDPNEQFF. The rearrangement links TRBV10-3 to TRBJ2-1; D possibly corresponds to TRBD2 (6 bases). Germline values: CDR1 ENHRY, CDR2 SYGVKD. V was clipped by 8 bases and J by 7 bases, with 12 bases between them. The CDR3 extends over 12 amino acids.

The V call is TRBV29-1, the J call TRBJ2-3; TRBD1 is a possible D gene (5 bases). This CDR3 is 14 amino acids long. V shed 1 base and J shed 0 bases, with 8 bases lying between them. The germline CDR1 and CDR2 sequences are SQVTM and ANQGSEA. The CDR3 reads CSVEGGLSTDTQYF. DNA for the CDR3: TGCAGCGTTGAAGGGGGCTTGAGCACAGATACGCAGTATTTT.

The chain is built from TRBV10-3 and TRBJ2-3, with 9 bases fitting TRBD1. This CDR3 is built from 16 residues. The V gene's germline CDR1 is ENHRY and CDR2 SYGVKD. V was pared by 7 bases and J by 0 bases, with 8 bases of the junction left unmatched. CDR3 sequence reads: CAITVEDRGSTDTQYF. The CDR3 DNA reads as TGTGCCATCACCGTCGAGGACAGGGGTAGCACAGATACGCAGTATTTT.

The V gene is TRBV7-8, the J gene TRBJ2-3; D uncertain. This CDR3 region has 15 residues. Trimming removed 4 bases at V and 2 bases at J, with 13 bases between. CDR1 and CDR2 (germline): SGHVS, FQNEAQ. CDR3 DNA sequence: TGTGCCAGCAGCTCCCAGAATAGACTCACAGATACGCAGTATTTT. This sequence encodes CASSSQNRLTDTQYF.

V usage is TRBV5-1 and J usage is TRBJ1-2, with TRBD1 matching 7 bases. The CDR3 totals 14 residues. J gave up 3 bases and V 0 bases, and 2 bases lay outside the gene matches. Germline CDR1 and CDR2: SGHRS and YFSETQ. CDR3 protein: CASSLGQGDYGYTF. The DNA of the CDR3 is TGCGCCAGCAGCTTGGGGCAGGGGGACTATGGCTACACCTTC.

This clonotype was picked up many times. The V call is TRBV15, the J call TRBJ1-2; no definite D call. This CDR3 spans 13 amino acids. Trimming took 5 bases from V and 0 from J, leaving 7 bases between them. Germline loops: CDR1 LNHNV, CDR2 YYDKDF (reference sequence). CDR3 region: CATSPQPNYGYTF. The CDR3 DNA reads as TGTGCCACCAGCCCACAGCCTAACTATGGCTACACCTTC.

This clonotype was picked up many times. The chain has TRBV20-1 and TRBJ2-5; 10 positions match TRBD1. The CDR3 spans 17 residues. From germline, CDR1 is DFQATT and CDR2 SNEGSKA (reference sequence). The V gene end was trimmed by 6 bases and the J gene end by 2 bases; junction bases not matched to a gene: 15. CDR3 in DNA: TGCAGTGCCCCCCACTATCGACAGGGGGCAAGTCAAGAGACCCAGTACTTC. Amino acid sequence: CSAPHYRQGASQETQYF.

This clonotype has ten or more counts. For the CDR3, the DNA is TGCGCCAGCAGCCCCCTGGGGGGGGCTAACACCGGGGAGCTGTTTTTT. Translation gives CASSPLGGANTGELFF. The chain combines TRBV5-1 with TRBJ2-2, with D possibly being TRBD2 (7 bases). The CDR3 has 16 residues. The germline V gene encodes CDR1 SGHRS and CDR2 YFSETQ. Trimming removed 4 bases from V and 2 bases from J, with 15 bases in between. Variable domain in full (rest from reference TRBV5-1 and TRBJ2-2): KAGVTQTPRYLIKTRGQQVTLSCSPISGHRSVSWYQQTPGQGLQFLFEYFSETQRNKGNFPGRFSGRQFSNSRSEMNVSTLELGDSALYLCASSPLGGANTGELFFGEGSRLTVL.

The gene calls are TRBV12-3 or TRBV12-4 and TRBJ2-1, with a tentative D call TRBD2 (5 bases). The CDR3 spans 14 residues. V lost 7 bases to trimming and J lost 2 bases, with 12 bases between them. CDR3 DNA: TGTGCCAGCACCCCCTCGGGAACCTACAATGAGCAGTTCTTC. Translated, it gives CASTPSGTYNEQFF.

This clonotype turned up a few times. The chain recombines TRBV28 with TRBJ1-2, with D perhaps TRBD1 (6 bases). CDR3 size: 17 residues. V lost 7 bases, J lost 2 bases, and 23 bases lay in between. Germline V gene sequence: CDR1 MDHEN, CDR2 SYDVKM. CDR3 coding DNA: TGTGCCAGCACCACTGGGGGGGCGGTCTTTGGAAACTATGGCTACACCTTC. It yields the protein CASTTGGAVFGNYGYTF.

The V gene is TRBV6-1, the J gene TRBJ2-7; tentatively, D is TRBD1 (6 bases). The CDR3 is made up of 14 amino acids. Germline values: CDR1 MNHNS, CDR2 SASEGT. Here the CDR3 DNA reads TGTGCCAGCACCGGGACACGAGGGTCCTGCGAGCAGTACGTC. This gives the protein CASTGTRGSCEQYV.

This clonotype showed up just a few times. The chain carries TRBV20-1 and TRBJ1-2; weak D call: TRBD1 (6 bases). The CDR3 has 13 residues. Germline V lookup: CDR1 DFQATT, CDR2 SNEGSKA (reference sequence). V was pared by 1 base and J by 4 bases, with 10 bases between. DNA for the CDR3: TGCAGTGCTAGAGTGAACAGGGCCTATGGCTACACCTTC. Its translation is CSARVNRAYGYTF.

This clonotype turned up a few times. The CDR3 DNA reads as TGTGCCAGCAGCCTTAGGGAACCGGTCATCTACGAGCAGTACGTC. Translation gives CASSLREPVIYEQYV. The V call is TRBV6-2 or TRBV6-3, the J call TRBJ2-7, with unresolved D. CDR1 is MNHEY and CDR2 is SVGEGT in the germline V gene. CDR3 length: 15 amino acids. Trimming cost V 6 bases and J 3 bases, with 18 bases left between them.